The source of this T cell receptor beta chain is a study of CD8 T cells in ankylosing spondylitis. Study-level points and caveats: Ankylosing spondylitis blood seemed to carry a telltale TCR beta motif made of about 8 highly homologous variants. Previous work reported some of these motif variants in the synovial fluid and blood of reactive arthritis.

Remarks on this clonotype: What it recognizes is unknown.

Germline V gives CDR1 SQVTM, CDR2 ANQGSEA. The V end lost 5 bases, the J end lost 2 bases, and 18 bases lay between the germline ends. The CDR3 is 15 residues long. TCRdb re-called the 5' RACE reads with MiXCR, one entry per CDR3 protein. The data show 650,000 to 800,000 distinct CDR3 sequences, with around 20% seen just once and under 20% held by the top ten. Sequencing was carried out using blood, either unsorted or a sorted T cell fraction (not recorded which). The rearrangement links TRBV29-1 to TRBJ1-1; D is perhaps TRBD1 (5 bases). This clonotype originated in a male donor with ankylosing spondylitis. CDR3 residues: CSVNPMGGANTEAFF. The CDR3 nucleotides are TGCAGCGTTAACCCCATGGGGGGAGCCAACACTGAAGCTTTCTTT.